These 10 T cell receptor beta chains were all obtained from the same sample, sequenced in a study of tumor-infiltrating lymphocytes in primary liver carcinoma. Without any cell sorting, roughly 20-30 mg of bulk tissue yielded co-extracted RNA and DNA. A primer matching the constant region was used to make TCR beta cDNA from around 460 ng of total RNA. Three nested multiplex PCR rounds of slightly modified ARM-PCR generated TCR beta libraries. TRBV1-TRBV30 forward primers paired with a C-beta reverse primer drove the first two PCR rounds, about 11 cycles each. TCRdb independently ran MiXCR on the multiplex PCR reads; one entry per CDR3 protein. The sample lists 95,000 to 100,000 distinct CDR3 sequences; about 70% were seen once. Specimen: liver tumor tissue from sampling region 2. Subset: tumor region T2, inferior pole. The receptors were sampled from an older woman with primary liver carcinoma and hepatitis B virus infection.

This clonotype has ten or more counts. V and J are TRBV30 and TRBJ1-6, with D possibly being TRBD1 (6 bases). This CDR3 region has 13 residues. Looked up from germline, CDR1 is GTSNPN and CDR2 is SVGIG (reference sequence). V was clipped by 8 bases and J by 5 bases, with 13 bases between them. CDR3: CARSTGHNSPLHF. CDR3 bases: TGTGCCCGCTCTACAGGGCATAATTCACCCCTCCACTTT.

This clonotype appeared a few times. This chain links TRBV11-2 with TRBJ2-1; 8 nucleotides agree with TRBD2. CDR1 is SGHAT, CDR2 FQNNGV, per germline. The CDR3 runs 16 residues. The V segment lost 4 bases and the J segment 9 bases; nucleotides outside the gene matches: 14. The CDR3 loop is CASSYSRGSGKLEQFF. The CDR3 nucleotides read TGTGCCAGCAGCTACTCCCGTGGTAGCGGGAAGCTTGAGCAGTTCTTC.

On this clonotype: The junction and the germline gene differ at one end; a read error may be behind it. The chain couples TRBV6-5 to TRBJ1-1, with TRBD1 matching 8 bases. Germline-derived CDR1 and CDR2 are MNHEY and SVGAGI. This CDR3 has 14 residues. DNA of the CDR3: TGTGTCAGCAGTCCGCAGGGGGCGAACACTGAAGCTTTCTTT. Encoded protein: CVSSPQGANTEAFF.

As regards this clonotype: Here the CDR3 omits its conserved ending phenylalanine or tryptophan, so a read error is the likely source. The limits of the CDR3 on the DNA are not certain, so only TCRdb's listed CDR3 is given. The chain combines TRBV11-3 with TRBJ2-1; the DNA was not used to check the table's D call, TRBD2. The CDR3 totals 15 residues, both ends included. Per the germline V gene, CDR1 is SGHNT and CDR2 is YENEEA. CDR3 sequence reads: CTSSSQGLAGLGQLL.

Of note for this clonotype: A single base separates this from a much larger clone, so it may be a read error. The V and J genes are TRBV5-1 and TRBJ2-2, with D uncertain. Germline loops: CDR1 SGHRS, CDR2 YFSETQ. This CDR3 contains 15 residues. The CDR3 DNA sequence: TGCGCCAGCAGCTTGGGGCAAACGAAGACCGGGGAGCTGTTTTTT. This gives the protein CASSLGQTKTGELFF.

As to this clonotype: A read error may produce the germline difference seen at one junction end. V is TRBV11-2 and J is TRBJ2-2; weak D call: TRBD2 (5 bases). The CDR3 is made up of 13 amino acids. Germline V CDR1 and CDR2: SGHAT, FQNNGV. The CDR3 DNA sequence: TGTGTCAGCAGCCATGGCAACACCGGGGAGCTCTCTTTT. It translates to CVSSHGNTGELSF. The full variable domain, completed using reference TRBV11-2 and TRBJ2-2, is EAGVAQSPRYKIIEKRQSVAFWCNPISGHATLYWYQQILGQGPKLLIQFQNNGVVDDSQLPKDRFSAERLKGVDSTLKIQPAKLEDSAVYLCVSSHGNTGELSFGEGSRLTVL.

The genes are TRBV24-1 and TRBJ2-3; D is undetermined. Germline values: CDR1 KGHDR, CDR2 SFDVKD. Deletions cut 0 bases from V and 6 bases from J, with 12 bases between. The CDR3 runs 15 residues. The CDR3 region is CATSDLRAAADTQYF. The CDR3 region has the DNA TGTGCCACCAGTGATTTGAGGGCCGCAGCGGATACGCAGTATTTT.

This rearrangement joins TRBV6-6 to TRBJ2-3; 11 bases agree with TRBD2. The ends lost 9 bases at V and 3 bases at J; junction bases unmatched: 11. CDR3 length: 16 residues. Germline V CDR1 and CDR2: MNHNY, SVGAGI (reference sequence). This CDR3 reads CASKRISGRVTDTQYF. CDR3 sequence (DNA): TGTGCCAGTAAGAGGATTAGCGGGAGGGTAACAGATACGCAGTATTTT.

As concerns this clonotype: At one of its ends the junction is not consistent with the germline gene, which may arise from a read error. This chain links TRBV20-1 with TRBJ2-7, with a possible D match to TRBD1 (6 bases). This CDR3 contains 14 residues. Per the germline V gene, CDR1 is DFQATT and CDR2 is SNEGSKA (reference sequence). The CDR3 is CSARRDTNSYEQYF. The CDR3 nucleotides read TGTAGTGCTAGAAGGGACACCAACTCCTACGAGCAGTACTTC.

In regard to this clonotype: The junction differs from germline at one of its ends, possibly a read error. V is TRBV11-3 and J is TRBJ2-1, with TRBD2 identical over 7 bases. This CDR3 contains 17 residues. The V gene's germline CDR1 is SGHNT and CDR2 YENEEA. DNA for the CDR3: TGTACCAGCAGCTCCCGGGGGGTGCGGACCATGGACAATGAGCAGTTCTTC. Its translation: CTSSSRGVRTMDNEQFF.